These 31 T cell receptor beta chains were sequenced from one sample in a study of T cells in localized non-small cell lung cancer. Sequencing used immunoSEQ multiplex PCR; TCRdb keeps in-frame clones, though not all of them. The repertoire holds some 140,000 clones, with around 92% as singletons. The sequencing used peripheral blood, collected before any cancer treatment. Source of these receptors: a female donor at least 60 years old with stage I lung adenocarcinoma.

This clone was seen a few times. The J gene is TRBJ1-3, the V gene TRBV7-3; D not resolved. Trimming removed 2 bases from V and 4 bases from J, with 3 bases in between. CDR1 is SGHTA, CDR2 FQGTGA, per germline. The CDR3 extends over 12 amino acids. The CDR3 sequence is CASSLPGNTIYF. As DNA, the CDR3 is TGTGCCAGCAGCTTACCGGGAAACACCATATATTTT. Full variable domain (remainder filled in from reference TRBV7-3 and TRBJ1-3): GAGVSQTPSNKVTEKGKYVELRCDPISGHTALYWYRQSLGQGPEFLIYFQGTGAADDSGLPNDRFFAVRPEGSVSTLKIQRTERGDSAVYLCASSLPGNTIYFGEGSWLTVV.

The chain recombines TRBV7-6 with TRBJ1-2; the D is unclear. CDR1 and CDR2 from the germline V gene are SGHVS and FNYEAQ. The length of the CDR3 is 16 residues. V lost 4 bases and J 4 bases, leaving 19 bases between the germline ends. The CDR3: CASSYHCDRKTYGYTF. The CDR3 nucleotides are TGTGCCAGCAGCTACCACTGTGATCGAAAGACCTATGGCTACACCTTC.

This sequence joins TRBV12-5 and TRBJ2-1; D is unresolved. Trimming took off 1 base at V and 5 bases at J, with 6 bases between the two ends. CDR3 length: 13 amino acids. From germline, CDR1 is LGHNT and CDR2 FRNRAP. CDR3 protein: CASGLDANNEQFF. The DNA of the CDR3 is TGTGCTAGTGGTTTGGATGCAAACAATGAGCAGTTCTTC.

The genes are TRBV7-9 and TRBJ2-7, with TRBD2 identical over 7 bases. Germline V CDR1 and CDR2: SEHNR, FQNEAQ (reference sequence). Unmatched junction bases numbered 5, after V lost 3 bases and J lost 6 bases. The CDR3 sequence is 13 residues long. CDR3 DNA sequence: TGTGCCAGCAGCTTCTATACGGGAGGCGAGCAGTACTTC. It translates to CASSFYTGGEQYF.

The chain uses TRBV2 and TRBJ2-2; 9 bases agree with TRBD2. The V gene end was trimmed by 4 bases and the J gene end by 0 bases; junction bases not matched to a gene: 0. Germline loops: CDR1 SNHLY, CDR2 FYNNEI. This CDR3 contains 15 residues. The CDR3 spells CASSGLAANTGELFF. CDR3 DNA: TGTGCCAGCAGTGGACTAGCGGCGAACACCGGGGAGCTGTTTTTT.

The chain links TRBV5-8 to TRBJ2-7; D possibly corresponds to TRBD2 (5 bases). Per germline, CDR1 SGHTS and CDR2 YDEGEE. Trimming removed 0 bases at V and 3 bases at J, with 10 bases between. The CDR3 contains 14 residues. The CDR3 DNA reads TGTGCCAGCAGCTTGGAGATAGCGTACTACGAGCAGTACTTC. Translation gives CASSLEIAYYEQYF.

The rearrangement joins TRBV7-9 to TRBJ2-7; no clear D. The CDR3 consists of 15 residues. The V gene lost 2 bases and the J gene lost 2 bases, with 13 bases spanning the gap. Germline V gives CDR1 SEHNR, CDR2 FQNEAQ (reference sequence). CDR3: CASSLTGPTTYEQYF. The CDR3 DNA follows: TGTGCCAGCAGCTTAACCGGCCCCACAACCTACGAGCAGTACTTC. Full variable domain (outside the CDR3, taken from reference TRBV7-9 and TRBJ2-7): DTGVSQNPRHKITKRGQNVTFRCDPISEHNRLYWYRQTLGQGPEFLTYFQNEAQLEKSRLLSDRFSAERPKGSFSTLEIQRTEQGDSAMYLCASSLTGPTTYEQYFGPGTRLTVT.

This rearrangement joins TRBV10-3 to TRBJ2-3; the D is unclear. V was shortened by 7 bases and J by 1 base, with 9 bases between the two germline ends. Germline V gene lookup returns CDR1 ENHRY and CDR2 SYGVKD. This CDR3 spans 13 amino acids. The CDR3 DNA reads as TGTGCCATCAAGCGATCTGGCACAGATACGCAGTATTTT. It encodes CAIKRSGTDTQYF.

This chain uses TRBV11-2 with TRBJ1-1; D is unresolved. V lost 0 bases and J 1 base, leaving 6 bases between the germline ends. Germline V CDR1 and CDR2: SGHAT, FQNNGV. The CDR3 spans 14 residues. CDR3 DNA: TGTGCCAGCAGCTTAGATCACGCGAACACTGAAGCTTTCTTT. Its protein is CASSLDHANTEAFF.

The V gene is TRBV6-5, the J gene TRBJ1-4; unclear D gene. The V end lost 1 base, the J end lost 3 bases, and 9 bases lay between the germline ends. The CDR3 totals 15 residues. CDR1 and CDR2 (germline): MNHEY, SVGAGI. CDR3 nucleotide sequence: TGTGCCAGCAGTTACTTACGATGGGCTAATGAAAAACTGTTTTTT. Its translation is CASSYLRWANEKLFF.

V gene TRBV7-6 combines with J gene TRBJ2-7; 10 bases line up with TRBD1. Germline lookup yields CDR1 SGHVS and CDR2 FNYEAQ. With V trimmed by 2 bases and J by 6 bases, 1 base remained unmatched. The CDR3 sequence is 13 residues long. The CDR3 DNA sequence: TGTGCCAGCAGCTTAAGGGACAGGGGCGAGCAGTACTTC. Residues: CASSLRDRGEQYF.

The CDR3 DNA reads TGTGCCAGCAGCTTAGATAGCGGGCGGTACAATGAGCAGTTCTTC. Encoded protein: CASSLDSGRYNEQFF. The chain uses TRBV11-2 and TRBJ2-1; 7 positions match TRBD2. The CDR3 has 15 residues. After removal of 0 bases from V and 4 bases from J, the junction contained 3 bases not matched to a gene. Germline V CDR1 and CDR2: SGHAT, FQNNGV.

J is TRBJ1-5 and V is TRBV28; a weak D match, TRBD1 (5 bases). The CDR3 contains 14 residues. Germline assignment: CDR1 MDHEN and CDR2 SYDVKM. V lost 5 bases to trimming and J lost 4 bases, with 12 bases between them. The chain's CDR3 is CASSPGIMNQPQHF. In DNA, the CDR3 is TGTGCCAGCAGTCCAGGGATAATGAATCAGCCCCAGCATTTT.

The CDR3: CASRVAGAANEKLFF. The CDR3 DNA sequence: TGTGCCAGCAGAGTTGCGGGGGCTGCTAATGAAAAACTGTTTTTT. This chain uses TRBV6-1 with TRBJ1-4; D is possibly TRBD1 (6 bases). Deletions cut 6 bases from V and 3 bases from J, with 14 bases between. Germline lookup yields CDR1 MNHNS and CDR2 SASEGT. The CDR3 totals 15 residues.

The rearrangement joins TRBV27 to TRBJ1-1, with D tentatively TRBD1 (6 bases). V dropped 10 bases and J dropped 1 base, with 16 bases sitting between them. This CDR3 comprises 14 residues. Germline values: CDR1 MNHEY, CDR2 SMNVEV (reference sequence). The CDR3 bases are TGTGCCACGGGGGCGGGGGGTCGGAACACTGAAGCTTTCTTT. The encoded protein is CATGAGGRNTEAFF.

The chain carries TRBV7-9 and TRBJ2-1; D gene unclear. With 5 bases removed from V and 2 bases from J, the gap between germline ends came to 13 bases. This CDR3 spans 15 amino acids. The germline V gene encodes CDR1 SEHNR and CDR2 FQNEAQ (reference sequence). In nucleotides, the CDR3 is TGTGCCAGCAGCCCTCGGTTTAACCCCTACAATGAGCAGTTCTTC. It specifies CASSPRFNPYNEQFF.

This chain links TRBV2 with TRBJ1-2; 7 positions agree with TRBD1. The V gene's germline CDR1 is SNHLY and CDR2 FYNNEI. The V gene end was trimmed by 7 bases and the J gene end by 8 bases; junction bases not matched to a gene: 16. The CDR3 is 15 residues long. The CDR3 bases are TGTGCCAGCATAAAAAATAGGCAAGACAGGGTGGGCTACACCTTC. It yields the protein CASIKNRQDRVGYTF.

J is TRBJ2-1 and V is TRBV15; 9 bases align to TRBD1. Germline CDR1 and CDR2: LNHNV and YYDKDF (reference sequence). V lost 3 bases to trimming and J lost 7 bases; unmatched junction nucleotides: 13. CDR3 length equals 17 residues. The CDR3 nucleotides are TGTGCCACCAGCAGTTCAGAAGGGGACAGGGTGCGAAATGAGCAGTTCTTC. It is translated as CATSSSEGDRVRNEQFF.

In its sample, this clone was seen a few times. The genes are TRBV27 and TRBJ1-2; TRBD1 matches at 8 bases. The germline gives CDR1 MNHEY, CDR2 SMNVEV (reference sequence). V was clipped by 6 bases and J by 8 bases; unmatched bases: 2. This CDR3 is built from 11 residues. CDR3 amino acids: CASSSGGGYTF. For the CDR3, the DNA is TGTGCCAGCAGCTCAGGGGGCGGCTACACCTTC.

This clone turned up a few times. The chain is built from TRBV27 and TRBJ2-3, with 13 nucleotides matching TRBD2. The CDR3 is 18 residues long. The J segment lost 2 bases and the V segment lost 3 bases, leaving 8 bases of the junction unmatched. Germline V lookup: CDR1 MNHEY, CDR2 SMNVEV (reference sequence). CDR3 DNA sequence: TGTGCCAGCAGTTTCGTCCGGACTAGCGGGGGTTTCACAGATACGCAGTATTTT. It translates to CASSFVRTSGGFTDTQYF.

The chain uses TRBV5-4 and TRBJ2-2; 8 bases align to TRBD2. V lost 4 bases and J lost 1; bases outside the gene matches: 6. Germline V CDR1 and CDR2: SGHNT, YYREEE (reference sequence). The CDR3 is 16 residues long. The CDR3 loop reads CASSRLAGLNTGELFF. As DNA, the CDR3 is TGTGCCAGCAGCCGATTAGCGGGATTGAACACCGGGGAGCTGTTTTTT. Based on the CDR3 plus reference TRBV5-4 and TRBJ2-2, the full variable domain is ETGVTQSPTHLIKTRGQQVTLRCSSQSGHNTVSWYQQALGQGPQFIFQYYREEENGRGNFPPRFSGLQFPNYSSELNVNALELDDSALYLCASSRLAGLNTGELFFGEGSRLTVL.

The chain uses TRBV28 and TRBJ2-7, with D unresolved. V was clipped by 3 bases and J by 7 bases, with 10 bases between them. This CDR3 spans 12 amino acids. Germline V gives CDR1 MDHEN, CDR2 SYDVKM. CDR3 bases: TGTGCCAGCAGTTTGATTCTCGGGGAGCAGTACTTC. Protein: CASSLILGEQYF.

This chain uses TRBV6-1 with TRBJ2-1; TRBD2 aligns across 7 bases. The V segment lost 1 base and the J segment 9 bases; nucleotides outside the gene matches: 3. The germline CDR1 and CDR2 sequences are MNHNS and SASEGT. The CDR3 has 13 amino acids. CDR3 sequence reads: CASSEGRGTEQFF. CDR3 sequence (DNA): TGTGCCAGCAGTGAAGGGCGGGGGACTGAGCAGTTCTTC.

V gene TRBV6-6 combines with J gene TRBJ2-3; D could derive from TRBD1 or TRBD2 (5 bases each). Germline CDR1 and CDR2: MNHNY and SVGAGI (reference sequence). This CDR3 is 14 amino acids long. Trimming shortened V by 6 bases and J by 2 bases, and 12 bases separated the two germline ends. CDR3 DNA: TGTGCCAGCAGAACAGACGGGACCACAGATACGCAGTATTTT. Amino acids: CASRTDGTTDTQYF.

On this clone itself: At the DNA level, this CDR3 is encoded by other sequences in the same sample as well. This sequence joins TRBV9 and TRBJ2-2, with TRBD2 matching over 11 bases. This CDR3 contains 16 residues. V lost 2 bases, J lost 2 bases, and 2 bases stayed unmatched. CDR1 is SGDLS and CDR2 is YYNGEE in the germline V gene. DNA of the CDR3: TGTGCCAGCAGCGTTGGACTAGCGGGTAACACCGGGGAGCTGTTTTTT. It encodes CASSVGLAGNTGELFF.

This chain connects TRBV18 to TRBJ2-7, with 8 bases lining up with TRBD2. Germline V gene sequence: CDR1 KGHSH, CDR2 LQKENI. V lost 3 bases to trimming and J lost 0 bases; unmatched junction nucleotides: 1. The CDR3 covers 14 residues. DNA for the CDR3: TGTGCCAGCTCACCCCGGGAGGGCTCCTACGAGCAGTACTTC. It encodes CASSPREGSYEQYF.

This clone was detected only a few times. The gene calls are TRBV28 and TRBJ2-1, with 7 bases that match TRBD2. The CDR3 length is 17 residues. CDR1 and CDR2 (germline): MDHEN, SYDVKM. Unmatched junction bases numbered 16, after V lost 3 bases and J lost 8 bases. The CDR3 DNA is TGTGCCAGCAGTTTTTTTACCAGGCGGGAGCAGAAGGATGAGCAGTTCTTC. Protein: CASSFFTRREQKDEQFF.

The chain joins TRBV4-1 to TRBJ1-4; TRBD1 might be the D (5 bases). The CDR3 has 16 residues. V lost 0 bases and J 8 bases, leaving 16 bases between the germline ends. CDR1 and CDR2 from the germline V gene are MGHRA and YSYEKL. CDR3 DNA sequence: TGCGCCAGCAGCCAAGATGCTCCAGGGCGTCGGGAAAAACTGTTTTTT. This sequence encodes CASSQDAPGRREKLFF.

The chain has TRBV12-2 and TRBJ2-1; the table gives TRBD2 as D, unverified against the DNA. TRBV12-2 has pseudogene status. This CDR3 contains 19 residues. The CDR3 here is CASRLVPQVSGSVYNEQFF. Here the CDR3 DNA reads TGTGCAAGTCGCTTAGTTCCTCAGGTTAGCGGGAGTGTCTACAATGAGCAGTTCTTC.

The chain couples TRBV11-3 to TRBJ2-2; 7 nucleotides align to TRBD1. Germline CDR1 reads SGHNT; CDR2 reads YENEEA. CDR3 length equals 15 residues. Trimming took 1 base from V and 2 from J; bases not matched to a gene: 1. The CDR3 protein is CASSLGQGNTGELFF. CDR3 sequence (DNA): TGTGCCAGCAGCTTAGGACAGGGTAACACCGGGGAGCTGTTTTTT.

The chain recombines TRBV6-5 with TRBJ1-1, with D unclear. V was clipped by 4 bases and J by 0 bases, with 3 bases between them. The germline V gene encodes CDR1 MNHEY and CDR2 SVGAGI. CDR3 length: 12 residues. CDR3 region: CASSLMNTEAFF. CDR3 DNA: TGTGCCAGCAGTTTAATGAACACTGAAGCTTTCTTT.